This entry concerns a single T cell receptor beta chain. The record originates from a study of blood T cell repertoires in COVID-19. The overall study: Samples of COVID-19 (acute and convalescent) were obtained from the United States, Italy and Spain. PBMCs, B-cell-depleted T cells, or T cells provided the cDNA or gDNA that made up the material.

Trimming removed 2 bases from V and 1 base from J; junction bases left unmatched: 8. The CDR3 is 17 residues long. The germline CDR1 and CDR2 sequences are SGHAT and FQNNGV. Per the authors' pipeline: By means of reference gene primer amplification, nucleated cell counts were estimated. The method was immunoSEQ multiplex PCR; TCRdb's version includes in-frame clones alone and lacks a portion of them. The DNA gave D and trimming, while V, J and clone size come from that table. The data show about 150,000 clones, around 87% seen once. The specimen was peripheral blood. The genes are TRBV11-2 and TRBJ2-7; 10 bases fit TRBD1. This clonotype originated in a man between 45 and 60 years old with active COVID-19. CDR3: CASSLFMTGGLSYEQYF. The CDR3 bases are TGTGCCAGCAGCTTATTCATGACAGGGGGCCTATCCTACGAGCAGTACTTC.